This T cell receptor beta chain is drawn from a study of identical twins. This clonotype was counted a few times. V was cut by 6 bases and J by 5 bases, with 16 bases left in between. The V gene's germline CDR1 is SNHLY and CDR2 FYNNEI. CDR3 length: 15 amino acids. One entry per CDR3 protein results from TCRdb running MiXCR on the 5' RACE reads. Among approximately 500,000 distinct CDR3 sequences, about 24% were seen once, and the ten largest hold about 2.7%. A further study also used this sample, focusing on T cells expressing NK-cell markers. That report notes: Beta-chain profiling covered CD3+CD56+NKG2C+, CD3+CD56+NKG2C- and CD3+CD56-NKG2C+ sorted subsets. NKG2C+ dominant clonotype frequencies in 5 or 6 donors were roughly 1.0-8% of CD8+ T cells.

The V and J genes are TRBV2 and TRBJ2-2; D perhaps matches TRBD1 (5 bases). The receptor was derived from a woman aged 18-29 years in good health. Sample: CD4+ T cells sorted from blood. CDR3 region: CASSPVGVLTGELFF. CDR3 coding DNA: TGTGCCAGCAGCCCCGTAGGGGTACTTACCGGGGAGCTGTTTTTT.